The rows below give T cell receptor beta chains drawn from one sample of a study of blood T cells in healthy people across ages. Each CDR3 protein is one row after TCRdb ran MiXCR on the 5' RACE reads. The table records 1.5 million to 2 million distinct CDR3 sequences, about two fifths of them present only once. The sequenced sample consisted of blood. Receptors were obtained from a human donor in good health. Each CDR3 is given with its conserved first and last residue. The D gene is left open where the match is weak. Only some rows state a clone size, as once, few, many or a class for expanded clones.

NA TRBJ2-1 NA TRBV7-3 CASSPSTGNEQFF TGTGCCAGCAGCCCGTCCACCGGGAATGAGCAGTTCTTC
NA TRBJ2-7 TRBD1 TRBV20-1 CSSQGASYEQYF TGCAGTTCCCAGGGGGCCAGCTACGAGCAGTACTTC
NA TRBJ2-1 NA TRBV5-1 CASSNRDLLWQFF TGCGCCAGCAGCAACCGGGACCTCCTGTGGCAGTTCTTC
few TRBJ1-2 NA TRBV5-1 CASSDQGDVGYTF TGCGCCAGCTCTGACCAGGGTGATGTTGGCTACACCTTC
NA TRBJ2-7 TRBD2 TRBV4-1 CASSQVGLAGNHEQYF TGCGCCAGCAGCCAAGTGGGACTAGCGGGGAACCACGAGCAGTACTTC
few TRBJ2-5 NA TRBV4-1 CASSQDQNRVPTQETQYF TGCGCCAGCAGCCAAGACCAAAACAGGGTCCCTACACAAGAGACCCAGTACTTC
NA TRBJ1-5 NA TRBV4-1 CASSQVDLDSNQPQHF TGCGCCAGCAGCCAAGTTGACTTGGATAGCAATCAGCCCCAGCATTTT
NA TRBJ2-7 TRBD1 TRBV12-3/TRBV12-4 CASSFLQGISSYEQYF TGTGCCAGCAGTTTTCTACAGGGGATCAGCTCCTACGAGCAGTACTTC
NA TRBJ1-2 TRBD1 TRBV10-3 CAIRPGTGMVRGYTF TGTGCCATCAGACCCGGGACAGGGATGGTACGAGGCTACACCTTC
NA TRBJ1-2 NA TRBV4-1 CASSQRKGAGSYGYTF TGCGCCAGCAGCCAAAGAAAGGGAGCAGGAAGCTATGGCTACACCTTC
NA TRBJ2-1 TRBD2 TRBV6-2/TRBV6-3 CASSTLAAFSDEQFF TGTGCCAGCAGTACTCTAGCGGCTTTTAGTGATGAGCAGTTCTTC
few TRBJ2-3 NA TRBV24-1 CATSDDTAFRRYAQYF TGTGCCACCAGTGATGATACAGCCTTCCGACGTTATGCGCAGTATTTT
once TRBJ1-1 TRBD1 TRBV7-2 CASSLPYRQGETEAFF TGTGCCAGCAGCTTACCATACAGACAGGGAGAGACTGAAGCTTTCTTT
NA TRBJ1-1 TRBD1 TRBV29-1 CSVEGPQGGNTEAFF TGCAGCGTTGAAGGGCCACAGGGGGGGAACACTGAAGCTTTCTTT
many TRBJ1-1 NA TRBV5-1 CASSGQTNTEAFF TGCGCCAGCAGCGGACAGACGAACACTGAAGCTTTCTTT
NA TRBJ1-5 NA TRBV28 CASSSLLGYQPQHF TGTGCCAGCAGCTCCCTTCTCGGATATCAGCCCCAGCATTTT
NA TRBJ2-7 NA TRBV29-1 CSVADTSSYEQYF TGCAGCGTTGCGGACACGAGCTCCTACGAGCAGTACTTC